This T cell receptor beta chain was found in a study of blood T cell repertoires in COVID-19. Study background: T cells, B-cell-depleted T cells, or PBMCs supplied cDNA or gDNA.

Original methodology: Estimation of nucleated cell counts was performed using reference gene primer amplification. Generated by immunoSEQ multiplex PCR, the TCRdb table keeps only in-frame clones and is missing some. V and J calls and clone size follow that table, whereas D and trimming were derived from the DNA. The sample has under 300,000 clones; 65% to 85% are singletons. Input material: peripheral blood. The source is a woman aged 40 to 49 with active or convalescent COVID-19.

CDR3 in DNA: TGTGCCATCAGATGGACTAGCGGGGGAACAGATACGCAGTATTTT. Amino acids: CAIRWTSGGTDTQYF. The J gene is TRBJ2-3, the V gene TRBV10-3, with 13 bases fitting TRBD2. The V gene's germline CDR1 is ENHRY and CDR2 SYGVKD. Unmatched junction bases numbered 3, after V lost 6 bases and J lost 3 bases. The CDR3 totals 15 residues.